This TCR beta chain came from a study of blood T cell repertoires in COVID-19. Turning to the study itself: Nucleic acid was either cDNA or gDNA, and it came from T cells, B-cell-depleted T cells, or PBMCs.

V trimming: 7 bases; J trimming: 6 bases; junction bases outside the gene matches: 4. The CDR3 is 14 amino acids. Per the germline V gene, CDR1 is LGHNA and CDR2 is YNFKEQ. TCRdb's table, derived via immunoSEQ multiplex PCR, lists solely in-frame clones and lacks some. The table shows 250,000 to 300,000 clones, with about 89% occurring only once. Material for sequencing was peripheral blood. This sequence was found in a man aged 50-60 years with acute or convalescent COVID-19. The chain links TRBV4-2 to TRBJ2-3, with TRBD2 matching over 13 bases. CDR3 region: CASTGLAGEDTQYF. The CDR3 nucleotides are TGTGCCAGCACCGGACTAGCGGGGGAGGATACGCAGTATTTT.